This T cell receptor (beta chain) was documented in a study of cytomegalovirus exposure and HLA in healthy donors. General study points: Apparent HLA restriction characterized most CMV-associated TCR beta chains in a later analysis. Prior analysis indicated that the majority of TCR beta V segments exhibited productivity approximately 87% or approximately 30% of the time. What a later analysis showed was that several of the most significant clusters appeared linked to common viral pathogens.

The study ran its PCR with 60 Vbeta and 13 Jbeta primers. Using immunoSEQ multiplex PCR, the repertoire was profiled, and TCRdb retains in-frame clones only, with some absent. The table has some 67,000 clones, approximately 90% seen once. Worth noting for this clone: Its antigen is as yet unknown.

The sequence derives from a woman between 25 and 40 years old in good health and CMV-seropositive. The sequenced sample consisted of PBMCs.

CDR3 residues: CASRGGAQYF. CDR3 DNA: TGTGCCAGCAGGGGGGGGGCCCAGTACTTC. The chain links TRBV11-2 to TRBJ2-5; 7 bases are shared with TRBD2. V gave up 6 bases and J gave up 9 bases; unmatched junction bases: 1. The CDR3 consists of 10 residues. The V gene's germline CDR1 is SGHAT and CDR2 FQNNGV.